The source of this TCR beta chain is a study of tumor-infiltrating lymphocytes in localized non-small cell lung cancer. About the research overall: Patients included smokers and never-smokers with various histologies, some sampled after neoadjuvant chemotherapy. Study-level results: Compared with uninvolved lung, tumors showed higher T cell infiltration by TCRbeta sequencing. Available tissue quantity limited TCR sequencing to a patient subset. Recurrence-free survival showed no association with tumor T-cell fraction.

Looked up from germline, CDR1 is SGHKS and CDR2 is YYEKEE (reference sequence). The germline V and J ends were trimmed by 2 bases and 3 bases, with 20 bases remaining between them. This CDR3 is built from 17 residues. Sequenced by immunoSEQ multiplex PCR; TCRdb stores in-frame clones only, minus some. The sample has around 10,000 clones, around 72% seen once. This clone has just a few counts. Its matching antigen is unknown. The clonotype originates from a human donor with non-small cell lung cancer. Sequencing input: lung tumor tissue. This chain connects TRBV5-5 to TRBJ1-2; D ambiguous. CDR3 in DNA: TGTGCCAGCAGCTTAAAGGGAAACTCGGCCCCTTACTATGGCTACACCTTC. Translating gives CASSLKGNSAPYYGYTF. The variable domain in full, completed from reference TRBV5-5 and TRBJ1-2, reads DAGVTQSPTHLIKTRGQQVTLRCSPISGHKSVSWYQQVLGQGPQFIFQYYEKEERGRGNFPDRFSARQFPNYSSELNVNALLLGDSALYLCASSLKGNSAPYYGYTFGSGTRLTVV.